This TCR beta chain was obtained from a study of shared T cell receptors in the human thymus. With 6 bases removed from V and 0 bases from J, the gap between germline ends came to 8 bases. The CDR3 loop spans 13 amino acids. Per the germline V gene, CDR1 is MNHEY and CDR2 is SMNVEV (reference sequence). Only in-frame clones appear in the TCRdb table, and some are missing; sequencing was by immunoSEQ multiplex PCR. The sample contains 600,000 to 900,000 clones, roughly 85% of which appear only once. This sample also appeared in a second study, on human thymus T cells. That work adds: Having surgery to correct congenital heart defects, healthy Finnish infants acted as the donors. The study used thymus tissue resected during corrective heart surgery. Apparent skewing of V and J gene usage characterized both thymic and blood repertoires. Related work showed strongly overlapping thymic repertoires across unrelated individuals.

The TCR was taken from a girl in the first two years of life with a congenital heart defect. The source material was thymocytes. The chain employs TRBV27 and TRBJ1-1; D is undetermined. The CDR3, as DNA: TGTGCCAGCAGGGGAGTCTTGAACACTGAAGCTTTCTTT. Amino acids: CASRGVLNTEAFF.